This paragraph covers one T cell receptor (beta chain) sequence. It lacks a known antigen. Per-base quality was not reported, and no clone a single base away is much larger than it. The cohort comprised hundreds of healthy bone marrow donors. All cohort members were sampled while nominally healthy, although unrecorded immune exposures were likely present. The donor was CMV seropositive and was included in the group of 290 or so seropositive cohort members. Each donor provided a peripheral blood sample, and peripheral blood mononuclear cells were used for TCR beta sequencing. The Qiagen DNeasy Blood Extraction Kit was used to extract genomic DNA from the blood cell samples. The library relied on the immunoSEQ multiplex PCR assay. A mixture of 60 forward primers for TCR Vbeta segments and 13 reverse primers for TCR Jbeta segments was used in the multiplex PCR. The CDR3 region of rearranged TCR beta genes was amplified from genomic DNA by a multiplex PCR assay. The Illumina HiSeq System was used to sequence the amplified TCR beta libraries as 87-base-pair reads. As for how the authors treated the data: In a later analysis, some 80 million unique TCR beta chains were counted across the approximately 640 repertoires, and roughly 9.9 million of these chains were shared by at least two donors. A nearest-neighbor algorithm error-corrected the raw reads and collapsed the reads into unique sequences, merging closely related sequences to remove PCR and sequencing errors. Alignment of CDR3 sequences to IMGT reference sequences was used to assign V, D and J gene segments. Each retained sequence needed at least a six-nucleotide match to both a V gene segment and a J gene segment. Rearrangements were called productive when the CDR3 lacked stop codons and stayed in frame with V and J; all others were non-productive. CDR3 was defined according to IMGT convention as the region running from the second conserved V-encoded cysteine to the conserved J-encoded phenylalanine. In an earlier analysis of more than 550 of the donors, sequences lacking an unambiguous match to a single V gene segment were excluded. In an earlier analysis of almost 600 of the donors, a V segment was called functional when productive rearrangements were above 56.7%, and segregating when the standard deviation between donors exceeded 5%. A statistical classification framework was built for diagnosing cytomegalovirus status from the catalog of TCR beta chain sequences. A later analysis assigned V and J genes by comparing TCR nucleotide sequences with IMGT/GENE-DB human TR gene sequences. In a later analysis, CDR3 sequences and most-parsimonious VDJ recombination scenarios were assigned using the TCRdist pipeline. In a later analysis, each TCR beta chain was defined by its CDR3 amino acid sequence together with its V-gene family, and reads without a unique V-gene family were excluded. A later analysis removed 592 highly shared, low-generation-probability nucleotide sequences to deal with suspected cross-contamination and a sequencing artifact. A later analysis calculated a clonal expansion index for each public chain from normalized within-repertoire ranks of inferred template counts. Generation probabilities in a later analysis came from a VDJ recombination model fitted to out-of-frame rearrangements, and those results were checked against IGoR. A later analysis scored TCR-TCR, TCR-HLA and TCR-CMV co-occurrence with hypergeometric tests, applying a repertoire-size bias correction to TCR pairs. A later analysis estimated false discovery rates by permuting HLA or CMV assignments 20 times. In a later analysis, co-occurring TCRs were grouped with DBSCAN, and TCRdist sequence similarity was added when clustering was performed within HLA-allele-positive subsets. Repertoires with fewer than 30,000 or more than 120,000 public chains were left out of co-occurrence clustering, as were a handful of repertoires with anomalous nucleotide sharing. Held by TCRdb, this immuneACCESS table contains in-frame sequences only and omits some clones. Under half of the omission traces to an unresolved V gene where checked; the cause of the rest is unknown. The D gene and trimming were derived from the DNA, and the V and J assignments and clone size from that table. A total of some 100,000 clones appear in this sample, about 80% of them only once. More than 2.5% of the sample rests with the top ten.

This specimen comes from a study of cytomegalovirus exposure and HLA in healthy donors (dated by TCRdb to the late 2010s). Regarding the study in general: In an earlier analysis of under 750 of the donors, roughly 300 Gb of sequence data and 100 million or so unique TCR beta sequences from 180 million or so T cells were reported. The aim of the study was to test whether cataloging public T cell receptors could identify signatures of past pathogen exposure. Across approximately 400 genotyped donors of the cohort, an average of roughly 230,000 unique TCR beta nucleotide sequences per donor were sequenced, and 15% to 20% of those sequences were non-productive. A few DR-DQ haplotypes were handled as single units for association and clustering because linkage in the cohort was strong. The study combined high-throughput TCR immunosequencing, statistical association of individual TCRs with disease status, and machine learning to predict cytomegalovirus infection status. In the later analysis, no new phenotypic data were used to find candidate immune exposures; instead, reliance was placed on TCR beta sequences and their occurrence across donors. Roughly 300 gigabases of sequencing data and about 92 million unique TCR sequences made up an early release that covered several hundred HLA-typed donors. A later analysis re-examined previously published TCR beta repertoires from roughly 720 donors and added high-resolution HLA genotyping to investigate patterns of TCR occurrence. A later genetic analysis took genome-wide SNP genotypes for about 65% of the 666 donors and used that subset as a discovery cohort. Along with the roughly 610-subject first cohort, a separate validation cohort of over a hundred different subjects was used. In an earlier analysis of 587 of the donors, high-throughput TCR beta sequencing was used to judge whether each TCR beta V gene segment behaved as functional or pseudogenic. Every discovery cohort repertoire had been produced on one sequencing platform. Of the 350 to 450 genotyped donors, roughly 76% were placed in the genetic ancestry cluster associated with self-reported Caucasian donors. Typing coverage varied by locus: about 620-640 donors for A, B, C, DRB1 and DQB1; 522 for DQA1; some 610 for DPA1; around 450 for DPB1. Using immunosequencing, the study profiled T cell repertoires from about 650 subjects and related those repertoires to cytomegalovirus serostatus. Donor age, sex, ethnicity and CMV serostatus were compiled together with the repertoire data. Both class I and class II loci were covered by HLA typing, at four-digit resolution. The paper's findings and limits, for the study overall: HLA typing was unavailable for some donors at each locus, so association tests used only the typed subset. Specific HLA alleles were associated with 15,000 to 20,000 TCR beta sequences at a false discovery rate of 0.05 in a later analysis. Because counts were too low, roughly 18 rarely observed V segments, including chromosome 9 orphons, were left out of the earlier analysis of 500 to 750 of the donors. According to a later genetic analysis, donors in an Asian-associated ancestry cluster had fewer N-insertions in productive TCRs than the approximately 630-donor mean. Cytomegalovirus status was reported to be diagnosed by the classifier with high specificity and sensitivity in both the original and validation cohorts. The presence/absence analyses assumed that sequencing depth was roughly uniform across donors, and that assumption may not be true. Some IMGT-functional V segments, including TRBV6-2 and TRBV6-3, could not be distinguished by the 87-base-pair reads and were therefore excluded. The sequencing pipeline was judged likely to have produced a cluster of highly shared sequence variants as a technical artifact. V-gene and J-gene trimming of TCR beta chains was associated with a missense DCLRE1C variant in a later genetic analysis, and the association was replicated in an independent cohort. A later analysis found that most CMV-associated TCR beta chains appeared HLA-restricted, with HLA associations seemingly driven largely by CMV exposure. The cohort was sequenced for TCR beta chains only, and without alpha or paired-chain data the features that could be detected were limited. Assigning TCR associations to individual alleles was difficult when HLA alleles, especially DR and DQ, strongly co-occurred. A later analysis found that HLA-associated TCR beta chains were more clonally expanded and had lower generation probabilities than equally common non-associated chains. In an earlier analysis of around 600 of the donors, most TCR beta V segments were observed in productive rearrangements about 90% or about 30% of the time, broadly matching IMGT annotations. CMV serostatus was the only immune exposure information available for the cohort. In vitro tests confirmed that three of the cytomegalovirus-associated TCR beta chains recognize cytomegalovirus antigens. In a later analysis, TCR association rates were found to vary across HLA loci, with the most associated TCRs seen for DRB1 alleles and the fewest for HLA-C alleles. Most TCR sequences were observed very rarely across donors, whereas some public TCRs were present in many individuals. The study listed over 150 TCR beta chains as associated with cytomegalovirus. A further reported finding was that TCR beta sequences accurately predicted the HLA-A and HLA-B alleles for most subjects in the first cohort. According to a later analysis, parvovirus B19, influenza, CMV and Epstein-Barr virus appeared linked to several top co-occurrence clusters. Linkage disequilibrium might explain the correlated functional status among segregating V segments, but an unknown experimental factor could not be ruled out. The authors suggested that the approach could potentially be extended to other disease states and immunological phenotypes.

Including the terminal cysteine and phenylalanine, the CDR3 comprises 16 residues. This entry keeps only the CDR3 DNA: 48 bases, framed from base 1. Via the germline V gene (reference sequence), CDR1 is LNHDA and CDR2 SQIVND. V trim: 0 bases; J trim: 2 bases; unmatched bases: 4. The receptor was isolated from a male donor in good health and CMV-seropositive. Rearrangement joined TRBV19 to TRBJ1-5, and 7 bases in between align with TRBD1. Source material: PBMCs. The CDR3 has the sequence CASSIEPGGGNQPQHF. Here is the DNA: TGTGCCAGTAGTATAGAGCCAGGGGGTGGCAATCAGCCCCAGCATTTT.